This is a list of T cell receptor beta chains from one sample in a study of neurological immune-mediated disorders. MiXCR, run by TCRdb on the 5' RACE reads, gives a single entry per CDR3 protein. Of more than 75,000 distinct CDR3 sequences in the sample, roughly 4.8% were seen once. The specimen sequenced was PBMCs. These receptors were collected from a woman between 25 and 40 years old with multiple sclerosis. Each CDR3 is given with its conserved first and last residue. D genes are given only for firm matches. Clone size appears in some rows only: once, few, many, or a class for an expanded clone.

d_call	clone_size	v_call	j_call	cdr3_aa	cdr3_nt
TRBD1	-	TRBV6-2/TRBV6-3	TRBJ2-1	CASSYLHGTGTYNEQFF	TGTGCCAGCAGTTACTTACACGGGACAGGGACCTACAATGAGCAGTTCTTC
TRBD2	many	TRBV7-9	TRBJ2-1	CASSSASGAYNEQFF	TGTGCCAGCAGCTCAGCTAGCGGGGCCTACAATGAGCAGTTCTTC
-	many	TRBV24-1	TRBJ2-3	CATSDPGGNMPDTQYF	TGTGCCACCAGTGACCCGGGGGGCAATATGCCAGATACGCAGTATTTT
-	many	TRBV20-1	TRBJ2-1	CSARNLFGSNEQFF	TGCAGTGCTAGAAACCTCTTCGGCTCGAATGAGCAGTTCTTC
TRBD2	many	TRBV5-1	TRBJ2-7	CASSDGPSGSYEQYF	TGCGCCAGCAGCGACGGGCCTAGCGGGAGCTACGAGCAGTACTTC
-	many	TRBV20-1	TRBJ1-5	CSAEQGGGQPQHF	TGCAGTGCTGAACAGGGAGGTGGGCAGCCCCAGCATTTT
-	many	TRBV7-8	TRBJ2-5	CASSPRQDLGETQYF	TGTGCCAGCAGCCCGCGACAGGACCTAGGGGAGACCCAGTACTTC
TRBD1	many	TRBV7-2	TRBJ2-7	CASSLVQGAYEQYF	TGTGCCAGCAGCTTAGTTCAGGGGGCCTACGAGCAGTACTTC
TRBD1	many	TRBV20-1	TRBJ2-2	CSARTGQNTGELFF	TGCAGTGCTCGGACAGGGCAAAACACCGGGGAGCTGTTTTTT
TRBD1	many	TRBV2	TRBJ2-5	CASSDGTEQETQYF	TGTGCCAGCAGTGACGGGACAGAACAAGAGACCCAGTACTTC
-	many	TRBV18	TRBJ1-5	CASSPGTYSNQPQHF	TGTGCCAGCTCACCAGGGACTTATAGCAATCAGCCCCAGCATTTT
TRBD1	many	TRBV20-1	TRBJ2-3	CSARGQGGDTQYF	TGCAGTGCTAGAGGACAGGGTGGAGATACGCAGTATTTT
-	many	TRBV19	TRBJ1-2	CASSMLANLEGYTF	TGTGCCAGTAGTATGTTGGCAAATTTGGAGGGCTACACCTTC
TRBD1	many	TRBV7-8	TRBJ1-5	CASSAEDRGNQPQHF	TGTGCCAGCAGCGCTGAGGACAGGGGCAATCAGCCCCAGCATTTT
-	many	TRBV20-1	TRBJ1-1	CSASWQNTEAFF	TGCAGTGCTAGTTGGCAGAACACTGAAGCTTTCTTT
-	many	TRBV3-1	TRBJ2-3	CASSQRGTVTDTQYF	TGTGCCAGCAGCCAAAGGGGGACTGTCACAGATACGCAGTATTTT
-	many	TRBV20-1	TRBJ2-7	CSARGPLKAPDEQYF	TGCAGTGCTAGAGGACCACTAAAGGCACCGGACGAGCAGTACTTC
-	many	TRBV29-1	TRBJ2-2	CSVGQNTGELFF	TGCAGCGTGGGACAGAACACCGGGGAGCTGTTTTTT
TRBD2	many	TRBV3-1	TRBJ2-1	CASSQTSGGATNEQFF	TGTGCCAGCAGCCAGACTAGCGGGGGGGCAACAAATGAGCAGTTCTTC
-	many	TRBV6-5	TRBJ2-6	CASWGSSGANVLTF	TGTGCCAGCTGGGGGTCGTCTGGGGCCAACGTCCTGACTTTC
-	many	TRBV12-3/TRBV12-4	TRBJ2-3	CASKPNYEGTDTQYF	TGTGCCAGCAAACCAAACTATGAAGGCACAGATACGCAGTATTTT
TRBD2	many	TRBV4-2	TRBJ2-7	CASSQDRTSGSILDEQYF	TGTGCCAGCAGCCAAGATCGCACTAGCGGGAGTATTCTCGACGAGCAGTACTTC